A selection of T cell receptor beta chains follows, all from one sample in a study of T cell repertoires in cytomegalovirus infection. MiXCR was run by TCRdb on the reads, yielding one entry per CDR3 protein. The table has roughly 49,000 distinct CDR3 sequences, around 20% seen once. Their cognate antigens are unknown. The sample was PBMCs, sequenced either directly or after in vitro stimulation (not recorded which). The receptors were gathered from a human donor in good health (CMV status not recorded). Some clones in this sample may be carry-over from other donors' samples. CDR3s include the opening cysteine and the closing phenylalanine or tryptophan. D genes are given only for firm matches. The size of a clone is reported for some rows only, either as once, few or many, or as a class for expanded clones.

v_call: TRBV10-3; clone_size: .; j_call: TRBJ1-3; d_call: .; cdr3_aa: CAISESLQGNAGNTIYF; cdr3_nt: TGTGCCATCAGTGAGTCACTACAGGGTAACGCTGGAAACACCATATATTTT
v_call: TRBV6-1; clone_size: .; j_call: TRBJ2-7; d_call: TRBD2; cdr3_aa: CASSVSGGGYYEQYF; cdr3_nt: TGTGCCAGCAGCGTTAGCGGGGGGGGATACTACGAGCAGTACTTC
v_call: TRBV15; clone_size: .; j_call: TRBJ1-1; d_call: TRBD1; cdr3_aa: CATSSGTGGAPDTEAFF; cdr3_nt: TGTGCCACCAGCAGCGGGACAGGGGGCGCCCCGGACACTGAAGCTTTCTTT
v_call: TRBV6-1; clone_size: many; j_call: TRBJ1-4; d_call: TRBD1; cdr3_aa: CASSGRTGTNEKLFF; cdr3_nt: TGTGCCAGCAGTGGCAGGACAGGGACGAATGAAAAACTGTTTTTT
v_call: TRBV7-2; clone_size: many; j_call: TRBJ2-3; d_call: .; cdr3_aa: CASSWLGSSGADTQYF; cdr3_nt: TGTGCCAGCAGCTGGCTCGGGAGTAGCGGCGCAGATACGCAGTATTTT
v_call: TRBV6-6; clone_size: .; j_call: TRBJ1-1; d_call: .; cdr3_aa: CASSYGGGWTEAFF; cdr3_nt: TGTGCCAGCAGTTACGGAGGGGGATGGACTGAAGCTTTCTTT
v_call: TRBV6-6; clone_size: .; j_call: TRBJ1-5; d_call: TRBD1; cdr3_aa: CASSYLGPTGVHRAQHF; cdr3_nt: TGTGCCAGCAGTTACTTGGGCCCCACAGGGGTTCATCGAGCCCAGCATTTT
v_call: TRBV4-1; clone_size: few; j_call: TRBJ2-5; d_call: TRBD2; cdr3_aa: CASSQGLAGVRKETQYF; cdr3_nt: TGCGCCAGCAGCCAAGGACTAGCGGGGGTCAGAAAAGAGACCCAGTACTTC
v_call: TRBV2; clone_size: many; j_call: TRBJ2-4; d_call: .; cdr3_aa: CASRRELAKNIQYF; cdr3_nt: TGTGCCAGCAGGAGGGAGCTAGCCAAAAACATTCAGTACTTC
v_call: TRBV5-1; clone_size: .; j_call: TRBJ1-1; d_call: .; cdr3_aa: CASSLAQSGYTEAFF; cdr3_nt: TGCGCCAGCAGCTTGGCGCAGTCAGGGTACACTGAAGCTTTCTTT
v_call: TRBV5-1; clone_size: few; j_call: TRBJ2-5; d_call: .; cdr3_aa: CASTQSVGRETQYF; cdr3_nt: TGCGCCAGCACCCAGTCGGTCGGCAGGGAGACCCAGTACTTC
v_call: TRBV11-2; clone_size: many; j_call: TRBJ1-1; d_call: .; cdr3_aa: CASSLRRRGTEAFF; cdr3_nt: TGTGCCAGCAGCTTACGGAGAAGAGGCACTGAAGCTTTCTTT
v_call: TRBV4-1; clone_size: many; j_call: TRBJ2-3; d_call: .; cdr3_aa: CASSQEPMWRTDTQYF; cdr3_nt: TGCGCCAGCAGCCAAGAGCCGATGTGGCGCACAGATACGCAGTATTTT
v_call: TRBV7-8; clone_size: many; j_call: TRBJ2-4; d_call: .; cdr3_aa: CASSRLGRGTKNIQYF; cdr3_nt: TGTGCCAGCAGCAGACTCGGCCGCGGAACCAAAAACATTCAGTACTTC
v_call: TRBV7-9; clone_size: many; j_call: TRBJ1-3; d_call: .; cdr3_aa: CASSLTAASGNTIYF; cdr3_nt: TGTGCCAGCAGCTTGACAGCCGCGAGCGGAAACACCATATATTTT
v_call: TRBV19; clone_size: many; j_call: TRBJ1-3; d_call: .; cdr3_aa: CASSIAGVRRNTIYF; cdr3_nt: TGTGCCAGTAGTATCGCCGGGGTGAGAAGAAACACCATATATTTT
v_call: TRBV2; clone_size: .; j_call: TRBJ2-5; d_call: .; cdr3_aa: CASGGKTQYF; cdr3_nt: TGTGCCAGCGGAGGAAAGACCCAGTACTTC
v_call: TRBV27; clone_size: many; j_call: TRBJ1-1; d_call: .; cdr3_aa: CASTRGGPNTEAFF; cdr3_nt: TGTGCCAGCACTAGAGGGGGGCCCAACACTGAAGCTTTCTTT
v_call: TRBV11-2; clone_size: .; j_call: TRBJ2-5; d_call: .; cdr3_aa: CASSLGGRVVETQYF; cdr3_nt: TGTGCCAGCAGCTTAGGTGGCAGGGTCGTGGAGACCCAGTACTTC
v_call: TRBV6-5; clone_size: few; j_call: TRBJ1-2; d_call: TRBD1; cdr3_aa: CASSTYRGLAVGYTF; cdr3_nt: TGTGCCAGCAGTACTTACAGGGGTCTAGCCGTGGGCTACACCTTC
v_call: TRBV7-9; clone_size: few; j_call: TRBJ2-5; d_call: .; cdr3_aa: CASSLGGTGTQYF; cdr3_nt: TGTGCCAGCAGCCTTGGGGGGACCGGGACCCAGTACTTC
v_call: TRBV5-1; clone_size: .; j_call: TRBJ1-2; d_call: .; cdr3_aa: CASSPSGDYGYTF; cdr3_nt: TGCGCCAGCAGCCCCTCAGGGGACTATGGCTACACCTTC